The 20 T cell receptor beta chains below were found in one sample sequenced in a study of PD-L1 blockade in urothelial cancer. Time point given: pretreatment peripheral blood. Clones were read by immunoSEQ multiplex PCR, and TCRdb kept only the in-frame ones, dropping some. The sample lists under 55,000 clones; around 80% were seen once. Sequenced material: PBMCs, taken around atezolizumab (anti-PD-L1) treatment. The receptor source for this set is a man aged 65 to 79 with urothelial cancer.

CDR3 DNA sequence: TGTGCCAGCAGCTCTGACCGGGAAGAGACCCAGTACTTC. This encodes CASSSDREETQYF. This chain uses TRBV7-3 with TRBJ2-5; D is unresolved. V shed 4 bases and J shed 3 bases, with 9 bases lying between them. The CDR3 consists of 13 residues. In germline, CDR1 is SGHTA, CDR2 FQGTGA. The complete variable domain, with remaining parts taken from reference TRBV7-3 and TRBJ2-5, reads GAGVSQTPSNKVTEKGKYVELRCDPISGHTALYWYRQSLGQGPEFLIYFQGTGAADDSGLPNDRFFAVRPEGSVSTLKIQRTERGDSAVYLCASSSDREETQYFGPGTRLLVL.

This clone has only a few counts. The chain recombines TRBV6-1 with TRBJ2-1, with 7 positions matching TRBD1. This CDR3 has 15 amino acids. The V gene's germline CDR1 is MNHNS and CDR2 SASEGT. Germline trimming cut 4 bases from V and 2 bases from J; bases unmatched to any gene: 5. CDR3 in DNA: TGTGCCAGCAGTGGAACCGGGACAGCCTACAATGAGCAGTTCTTC. Amino acid sequence: CASSGTGTAYNEQFF.

The chain carries TRBV29-1 and TRBJ1-1; 10 bases agree with TRBD1. Trimming cost V 6 bases and J 3 bases; bases outside gene matches: 7. The CDR3 length is 14 residues. CDR1 is SQVTM and CDR2 is ANQGSEA in the germline V gene. The CDR3 DNA reads as TGCAGCGTGAAGGACAGGGGGGTGTACACTGAAGCTTTCTTT. Amino acid sequence: CSVKDRGVYTEAFF.

The gene calls are TRBV6-5 and TRBJ1-2; D may be TRBD1 (5 bases). This CDR3 spans 15 amino acids. V was cut by 11 bases and J by 2 bases, with 21 bases left in between. The germline gives CDR1 MNHEY, CDR2 SVGAGI. DNA for the CDR3: TGTGCCGCGGGGACGTTTCATTCGTCCAACTATGGCTACACCTTC. It is translated as CAAGTFHSSNYGYTF.

CDR3 loop: CASSSRVGEKLFF. The CDR3 DNA reads as TGTGCCAGCAGCTCCAGGGTTGGGGAAAAACTGTTTTTT. This chain joins TRBV5-4 and TRBJ1-4, with TRBD1 as a possible D gene (5 bases). Germline V gene sequence: CDR1 SGHNT, CDR2 YYREEE (reference sequence). V lost 3 bases and J 8 bases, leaving 11 bases between the germline ends. This CDR3 is 13 amino acids long. The variable domain in full, completed from reference TRBV5-4 and TRBJ1-4, reads ETGVTQSPTHLIKTRGQQVTLRCSSQSGHNTVSWYQQALGQGPQFIFQYYREEENGRGNFPPRFSGLQFPNYSSELNVNALELDDSALYLCASSSRVGEKLFFGSGTQLSVL.

The chain recombines TRBV18 with TRBJ1-6; TRBD1 is a possible D gene (6 bases). With 3 bases removed from V and 3 bases from J, the gap between germline ends came to 12 bases. Germline CDR1 KGHSH, CDR2 LQKENI. This CDR3 is built from 16 residues. CDR3 loop: CASSPLKDSYNSPLHF. The CDR3 DNA is TGTGCCAGCTCACCGCTGAAGGACAGCTATAATTCACCCCTCCACTTT.

The chain combines TRBV6-5 with TRBJ1-1; D uncertain. The CDR3 extends over 13 amino acids. Trimming pared 0 bases from V and 6 bases from J, leaving 8 bases between. CDR1 is MNHEY, CDR2 SVGAGI, per germline. The CDR3 DNA reads TGTGCCAGCAGTTACTCCTGGCCCCCTGAAGCTTTCTTT. The encoded protein is CASSYSWPPEAFF.

This sequence joins TRBV5-1 and TRBJ1-2; D gene uncertain. The germline CDR1 and CDR2 sequences are SGHRS and YFSETQ. This CDR3 contains 13 residues. Trimming pared 5 bases from V and 8 bases from J, leaving 16 bases between. The CDR3 is CASRDAELGGYTF. CDR3 bases: TGCGCCAGCAGAGACGCCGAACTGGGCGGCTACACCTTC.

The gene calls are TRBV7-2 and TRBJ1-2; D gene ambiguous. This CDR3 is built from 14 residues. CDR1 and CDR2 (germline): SGHTA, FQGNSA. V lost 0 bases to trimming and J lost 8 bases, with 13 bases between them. The DNA for the CDR3 is TGTGCCAGCAGCTTAGCACGGGAGGAGAAGGGCTACACCTTC. Translating it yields CASSLAREEKGYTF.

The chain recombines TRBV21-1 with TRBJ2-7; the table calls TRBD1, which could not be checked here. TRBV21-1 is described as a pseudogene. The CDR3 covers 17 residues. CDR3 bases: TGTGCCAGCCGAGGACAAAGGCACGACAGGGGCATCTACGAGCAGTACTTC. This encodes CASRGQRHDRGIYEQYF.

The V call is TRBV11-2, the J call TRBJ2-3, with 13 bases fitting TRBD2. The CDR3 covers 19 residues. The germline V gene encodes CDR1 SGHAT and CDR2 FQNNGV. V trimming: 0 bases; J trimming: 0 bases; junction bases outside the gene matches: 6. The CDR3 protein is CASSLEGTSGTESTDTQYF. For the CDR3, the DNA is TGTGCCAGCAGCTTAGAGGGGACTAGCGGGACCGAAAGCACAGATACGCAGTATTTT.

The chain links TRBV9 to TRBJ2-3, with D possibly being TRBD2 (5 bases). The germline V gene encodes CDR1 SGDLS and CDR2 YYNGEE. Trimming removed 2 bases at V and 0 bases at J, with 10 bases between. There are 15 residues in the CDR3. The CDR3: CASSVGPGSTDTQYF. The CDR3 DNA is TGTGCCAGCAGCGTGGGTCCGGGGAGCACAGATACGCAGTATTTT.

This clone showed up just a few times. The chain couples TRBV7-2 to TRBJ2-2, with 9 bases matching TRBD2. Germline CDR1 and CDR2: SGHTA and FQGNSA. The CDR3 covers 18 residues. V lost 5 bases to trimming and J lost 3 bases; unmatched junction nucleotides: 13. CDR3 protein: CASSPIQTAGGYTGELFF. CDR3 sequence (DNA): TGTGCCAGCAGCCCGATCCAGACAGCGGGGGGATACACCGGGGAGCTGTTTTTT. Using reference TRBV7-2 and TRBJ2-2 for the parts outside the CDR3, the full variable domain is GAGVSQSPSNKVTEKGKDVELRCDPISGHTALYWYRQSLGQGLEFLIYFQGNSAPDKSGLPSDRFSAERTGGSVSTLTIQRTQQEDSAVYLCASSPIQTAGGYTGELFFGEGSRLTVL.

This sequence joins TRBV5-1 and TRBJ2-3; 10 bases are a match to TRBD2. Per the germline V gene, CDR1 is SGHRS and CDR2 is YFSETQ. The CDR3 is 15 residues long. V lost 4 bases and J lost 5; bases outside the gene matches: 7. CDR3 DNA: TGCGCCAGCAGCCAAGCTAGCGGGAGAAGAGATACGCAGTATTTT. Its translation: CASSQASGRRDTQYF.

J is TRBJ1-1 and V is TRBV29-1; tentative D call: TRBD1 (5 bases). Trimming cost V 4 bases and J 4 bases, with 13 bases left between them. CDR1 and CDR2 (germline): SQVTM, ANQGSEA. The CDR3 runs to 13 residues. This CDR3 reads CSVAFGGSTEAFF. The CDR3 bases are TGCAGCGTTGCTTTTGGGGGGTCCACTGAAGCTTTCTTT. The full variable domain, rest sourced from reference TRBV29-1 and TRBJ1-1, is SAVISQKPSRDICQRGTSLTIQCQVDSQVTMMFWYRQQPGQSLTLIATANQGSEATYESGFVIDKFPISRPNLTFSTLTVSNMSPEDSSIYLCSVAFGGSTEAFFGQGTRLTVV.

The chain employs TRBV18 and TRBJ2-5, with 7 nucleotides matching TRBD1. The CDR3 runs 13 residues. Germline assignment: CDR1 KGHSH and CDR2 LQKENI. V shed 6 bases, J shed 2 bases, and the junction held 3 bases outside the gene matches. The CDR3 region is CASSWGQQETQYF. In DNA form, the CDR3 reads TGTGCCAGCTCGTGGGGACAGCAAGAGACCCAGTACTTC.

V gene TRBV11-2 combines with J gene TRBJ2-3; D is unclear. CDR1 and CDR2 (germline): SGHAT, FQNNGV. V lost 0 bases and J lost 5, with 6 bases in between. The CDR3 consists of 13 residues. This CDR3 is CASSLDRRDTQYF. The CDR3 DNA follows: TGTGCCAGCAGCTTAGATCGTAGAGATACGCAGTATTTT.

The chain has TRBV19 and TRBJ1-5; TRBD1 matches at 10 bases. The CDR3 covers 16 residues. CDR1 and CDR2 (germline): LNHDA, SQIVND (reference sequence). V dropped 5 bases and J dropped 2; count of bases not matched to a gene: 6. The CDR3 loop is CASSAAGQGRNQPQHF. As DNA, the CDR3 is TGTGCCAGTAGTGCCGCGGGACAGGGGCGCAATCAGCCCCAGCATTTT.

This rearrangement joins TRBV30 to TRBJ2-3; D is perhaps TRBD1 (5 bases). With 2 bases removed from V and 0 bases from J, the gap between germline ends came to 9 bases. The CDR3 extends over 14 amino acids. CDR1 is GTSNPN, CDR2 SVGIG, per germline (reference sequence). CDR3 protein: CAWSTGASTDTQYF. In DNA form, the CDR3 reads TGTGCCTGGAGTACAGGCGCTAGCACAGATACGCAGTATTTT.

This clone was detected only a few times. The rearrangement uses TRBV5-5 and TRBJ2-7; TRBD2 might be the D (5 bases). The CDR3 runs 13 residues. Germline CDR1 SGHKS, CDR2 YYEKEE (reference sequence). V was shortened by 6 bases and J by 6 bases, with 16 bases between the two germline ends. CDR3 sequence (DNA): TGTGCCAGCACCCCGGCTCACGGGGTCGAGCAGTACTTC. It is translated as CASTPAHGVEQYF. The full variable domain, its missing parts supplied by reference TRBV5-5 and TRBJ2-7, is DAGVTQSPTHLIKTRGQQVTLRCSPISGHKSVSWYQQVLGQGPQFIFQYYEKEERGRGNFPDRFSARQFPNYSSELNVNALLLGDSALYLCASTPAHGVEQYFGPGTRLTVT.